These 32 T cell receptor beta chains share one sample of origin, sequenced in a study of type 1 regulatory T cells (dated by TCRdb to the early 2020s). The paper's findings and limits, for the study overall: A more restricted TCR repertoire was observed in Tr1 cells than in non-Tr1 cells, and this restriction was interpreted in the study as alloantigen-induced clonal expansion.

These receptors are not linked to any known antigen. Sequencing was performed on an Illumina MiSeq. TCRdb reprocessed the public reads (quality trimming at Q25 with fastp, clone calling with MiXCR) and kept in-frame beta chains. Every CDR3 protein is listed once, alongside the most common genes and DNA of its rows. In all, the sample holds under 6,500 distinct CDR3 sequences, and roughly a third of those were seen once. The ten largest clones take up 25% of the sample. What was sequenced was cultured type 1 regulatory T (Tr1) cells, either the whole culture or a sorted fraction (not recorded which). The cell subset or site label here, explained by the study, means: type 1 regulatory T cells sorted from the T-allo10 product. These receptors were obtained from a human donor in good health.

About this clonotype: The junction does not match germline at one end; this may be a read error. The rearrangement links TRBV12-3 or TRBV12-4 to TRBJ1-1, with D possibly TRBD1 on 5 matching bases. The length of the CDR3 is 14 residues. CDR3 in amino acids: CASTAQGVSTEAVF. Here the CDR3 DNA reads TGTGCCAGCACCGCCCAGGGAGTGAGCACGGAAGCGGTCTTT.

This clonotype has more than one count but fewer than ten. V gene TRBV6-1 combines with J gene TRBJ2-4; D not resolved. CDR1 is MNHNS, CDR2 SASEGT, per germline. CDR3 size: 16 residues. V was cut by 5 bases and J by 0 bases, with 14 bases left in between. The CDR3 sequence: CASSWLQTLAKNIQYF. The CDR3 DNA reads TGTGCCAGCAGTTGGCTACAGACCTTAGCCAAAAACATTCAGTACTTC.

This clonotype has just a few counts. The J gene is TRBJ2-7, the V gene TRBV11-3; a weak D match, TRBD2 (5 bases). Germline V gives CDR1 SGHNT, CDR2 YENEEA. Trimming left V 5 bases short and J 2 bases short, with 10 bases between. The CDR3 totals 13 residues. This CDR3 reads CASSPGITYEQYF. The CDR3, as DNA: TGTGCCAGCAGCCCCGGGATAACCTACGAGCAGTACTTC.

This clonotype was detected ten times or more. The chain couples TRBV19 to TRBJ1-1; D possibly corresponds to TRBD1 (5 bases). The V gene's germline CDR1 is LNHDA and CDR2 SQIVND (reference sequence). The CDR3 contains 13 residues. The germline V and J ends were trimmed by 6 bases and 4 bases, with 12 bases remaining between them. The CDR3 loop reads CASSSQRGTEAFF. The CDR3 DNA sequence: TGTGCCAGTAGCAGTCAGAGGGGCACTGAAGCTTTCTTT.

The J gene is TRBJ2-2, the V gene TRBV5-4; unclear D gene. V dropped 0 bases and J dropped 3 bases, with 9 bases sitting between them. This CDR3 comprises 15 residues. Germline values: CDR1 SGHNT, CDR2 YYREEE (reference sequence). CDR3 nucleotide sequence: TGTGCCAGCAGCTTGGTATTAACGGACACCGGGGAGCTGTTTTTT. It specifies CASSLVLTDTGELFF.

The chain carries TRBV19 and TRBJ2-4; D might be TRBD2 (5 bases). V lost 1 base to trimming and J lost 0 bases, with 10 bases between them. The CDR3 length is 16 residues. Germline V gives CDR1 LNHDA, CDR2 SQIVND (reference sequence). CDR3 region: CASSIVGGLAKNIQYF. CDR3 sequence (DNA): TGTGCCAGTAGTATAGTTGGCGGGCTAGCCAAAAACATTCAGTACTTC.

This clonotype has a count of ten or more. The chain recombines TRBV5-1 with TRBJ2-1, with TRBD2 matching over 8 bases. Germline loops: CDR1 SGHRS, CDR2 YFSETQ. This CDR3 is built from 15 residues. The ends lost 3 bases at V and 10 bases at J; junction bases unmatched: 12. The CDR3 DNA sequence: TGCGCCAGCAGCTCCCTCGCGGGAGGTTGGGAGGAGCAGTTCTTC. This codes for CASSSLAGGWEEQFF.

This chain links TRBV5-1 with TRBJ2-5; 9 bases agree with TRBD1. Trimming removed 5 bases from V and 3 bases from J; junction bases left unmatched: 5. CDR1 is SGHRS and CDR2 is YFSETQ in the germline V gene. This CDR3 is built from 14 residues. The CDR3 loop reads CASSRWTGEETQYF. DNA of the CDR3: TGCGCCAGCAGTCGGTGGACAGGGGAAGAGACCCAGTACTTC.

By share of the sample, this clonotype is medium-sized. The chain recombines TRBV7-3 with TRBJ2-3; 8 bases line up with TRBD2. This CDR3 has 17 residues. Germline CDR1 reads SGHTA; CDR2 reads FQGTGA. J was trimmed by 2 bases and V by 2 bases; bases with no gene match: 9. CDR3 DNA: TGTGCCAGCAGCTTACGTGGTACTAGCGGATACACAGATACGCAGTATTTT. It specifies CASSLRGTSGYTDTQYF.

This clonotype has just one count. V usage is TRBV29-1 and J usage is TRBJ1-1; D gene ambiguous. Deletions cut 6 bases from V and 4 bases from J, with 12 bases between. Germline loops: CDR1 SQVTM, CDR2 ANQGSEA. The CDR3 totals 12 residues. CDR3 sequence: CSVSILGTEAFF. CDR3 nucleotides: TGCAGCGTGAGCATCTTGGGCACTGAAGCTTTCTTT.

The CDR3 protein is CATEAGLTGELFF. CDR3 nucleotides: TGTGCCACCGAAGCCGGACTAACCGGGGAGCTGTTTTTT. This chain uses TRBV19 with TRBJ2-2; D perhaps matches TRBD2 (6 bases). CDR1 is LNHDA and CDR2 is SQIVND in the germline V gene (reference sequence). V was cut by 10 bases and J by 5 bases, with 14 bases left in between. The length of the CDR3 is 13 residues.

This clonotype is labeled as medium-sized. The chain carries TRBV29-1 and TRBJ1-5; the match to TRBD1 covers 8 bases. Germline V CDR1 and CDR2: SQVTM, ANQGSEA. CDR3 length: 13 residues. The junction had 1 base not matched to a gene; V was cut back by 4 bases and J by 2 bases. This CDR3 is CSVADRGNQPQHF. DNA for the CDR3: TGCAGCGTTGCGGACAGGGGCAATCAGCCCCAGCATTTT.

The J gene is TRBJ2-7, the V gene TRBV20-1; 9 bases are a match to TRBD2. The V gene end was trimmed by 2 bases and the J gene end by 1 base; junction bases not matched to a gene: 0. Germline assignment: CDR1 DFQATT and CDR2 SNEGSKA (reference sequence). The CDR3 loop spans 13 amino acids. The CDR3 bases are TGCAGTGCTAGACTAGCGGGATCCTACGAGCAGTACTTC. Its translation: CSARLAGSYEQYF.

This chain connects TRBV5-1 to TRBJ2-5; 10 bases are a match to TRBD1. The CDR3 is 17 residues long. Germline CDR1 is SGHRS and CDR2 is YFSETQ. J gave up 2 bases and V 3 bases, and 10 bases lay outside the gene matches. The CDR3 sequence: CASSSSTGGRPQETQYF. Written as DNA, the CDR3 is TGCGCCAGCAGCTCCTCGACAGGGGGCAGACCTCAAGAGACCCAGTACTTC.

This clonotype ranks as large. Here the CDR3 reads CATSRDLGYEQYF. The CDR3 DNA reads as TGTGCCACCAGCAGAGATCTCGGGTACGAGCAGTACTTC. The chain is built from TRBV15 and TRBJ2-7; D gene ambiguous. CDR1 and CDR2 (germline): LNHNV, YYDKDF (reference sequence). This CDR3 spans 13 amino acids. Trimming stripped 0 bases from V and 4 bases from J, with 7 bases between.

This clonotype came up many times. This chain joins TRBV18 and TRBJ1-2; unclear D gene. There are 14 residues in the CDR3. With 3 bases removed from V and 0 bases from J, the gap between germline ends came to 8 bases. CDR1 KGHSH and CDR2 LQKENI come from the germline V gene. For the CDR3, the DNA is TGTGCCAGCTCACCCCCCGCAGCTAACTATGGCTACACCTTC. Translation: CASSPPAANYGYTF.

This clonotype is labeled as medium-sized (0.01 to 0.1%). The chain employs TRBV20-1 and TRBJ2-5, with D tentatively TRBD1 (6 bases). Germline lookup yields CDR1 DFQATT and CDR2 SNEGSKA (reference sequence). The CDR3 is 13 amino acids. Between the trimmed V and J ends, which lost 1 base and 7 bases, there was a span of 13 bases. The CDR3 region is CSARGTVEGTQYF. In DNA, the CDR3 is TGCAGTGCTAGAGGGACAGTAGAGGGGACCCAGTACTTC.

This clonotype is medium-sized (0.01 to 0.1%) by share. J is TRBJ2-5 and V is TRBV20-1; no clear D. This CDR3 is 12 amino acids long. Trimming left V 5 bases short and J 5 bases short, with 12 bases between. Germline values: CDR1 DFQATT, CDR2 SNEGSKA (reference sequence). CDR3 residues: CSASVDRETQYF. In DNA, the CDR3 is TGCAGTGCTTCGGTAGATAGGGAGACCCAGTACTTC.

The CDR3 is CSARGQGAPGELFF. In DNA, the CDR3 is TGCAGTGCTCGGGGACAGGGGGCCCCCGGGGAGCTGTTTTTT. This chain joins TRBV20-1 and TRBJ2-2; the match to TRBD1 covers 12 bases. The V gene end was trimmed by 5 bases and the J gene end by 6 bases; junction bases not matched to a gene: 4. The CDR3 has 14 amino acids. Germline V gives CDR1 DFQATT, CDR2 SNEGSKA (reference sequence).

In its sample, this clonotype is medium-sized. The genes are TRBV2 and TRBJ2-2; tentatively, D is TRBD1 (5 bases). Trimming cost V 5 bases and J 6 bases, with 13 bases left between them. Germline V gene data show CDR1 as SNHLY and CDR2 as FYNNEI. This CDR3 is built from 14 residues. CDR3 nucleotides: TGTGCCAGCAGTACCCAGGGCTTCCCCGGGGAGCTGTTTTTT. This translates into CASSTQGFPGELFF. Full variable domain (remainder filled in from reference TRBV2 and TRBJ2-2): EPEVTQTPSHQVTQMGQEVILRCVPISNHLYFYWYRQILGQKVEFLVSFYNNEISEKSEIFDDQFSVERPDGSNFTLKIRSTKLEDSAMYFCASSTQGFPGELFFGEGSRLTVL.

This clonotype is medium-sized. The gene calls are TRBV19 and TRBJ2-1; 7 bases fit TRBD2. Germline CDR1 and CDR2: LNHDA and SQIVND (reference sequence). Trimming cost V 3 bases and J 3 bases; bases outside gene matches: 5. The CDR3 has 15 amino acids. CDR3 sequence: CASSMTGGRYNEQFF. The CDR3 nucleotides are TGTGCCAGTAGTATGACGGGAGGCCGCTACAATGAGCAGTTCTTC.

The V call is TRBV5-1, the J call TRBJ1-5; D possibly corresponds to TRBD1 (5 bases). The germline V and J ends were trimmed by 2 bases and 4 bases, with 13 bases remaining between them. The CDR3 covers 15 residues. The germline CDR1 and CDR2 sequences are SGHRS and YFSETQ. The CDR3 nucleotides read TGCGCCAGCAGCTTAGGTGACAGTCGTAATCAGCCCCAGCATTTT. Its translation: CASSLGDSRNQPQHF.

This clonotype rates as medium-sized (0.01 to 0.1%). This sequence joins TRBV7-9 and TRBJ1-4, with D unresolved. V lost 3 bases and J 0 bases, leaving 5 bases between the germline ends. Per germline, CDR1 SEHNR and CDR2 FQNEAQ (reference sequence). The CDR3 loop spans 14 amino acids. The chain's CDR3 is CASSFSATNEKLFF. The DNA for the CDR3 is TGTGCCAGCAGCTTCAGTGCAACTAATGAAAAACTGTTTTTT.

This clonotype turned up a few times. The rearrangement uses TRBV12-3 or TRBV12-4 and TRBJ2-3, with 8 nucleotides matching TRBD2. The CDR3 extends over 13 amino acids. J was trimmed by 8 bases and V by 6 bases; bases with no gene match: 7. The CDR3 region is CASSGSGSATQYF. CDR3 nucleotides: TGTGCCAGCAGCGGCAGCGGGAGTGCTACGCAGTATTTT.

Points on this clonotype: A much larger clone differs from this one at a single base, so this may be a read error. The CDR3 protein is CPSSLSGDTNRGELFF. As DNA, the CDR3 is TGTCCCAGCAGCCTTTCGGGGGACACAAATCGGGGGGAGCTGTTTTTT. This sequence joins TRBV7-8 and TRBJ2-2; D might be TRBD1 or TRBD2, each matching 6 bases. The germline V gene encodes CDR1 SGHVS and CDR2 FQNEAQ. This CDR3 is 16 amino acids long.

The chain is built from TRBV10-3 and TRBJ2-2, with TRBD1 matching over 10 bases. Per the germline V gene, CDR1 is ENHRY and CDR2 is SYGVKD. Trimming cost V 8 bases and J 4 bases; bases outside gene matches: 4. The CDR3 sequence is 14 residues long. The CDR3 protein is CAIARTGGTGELFF. For the CDR3, the DNA is TGTGCCATCGCCCGGACAGGGGGCACCGGGGAGCTGTTTTTT.

The chain carries TRBV21-1 and TRBJ1-4; the DNA was not used to check the table's D call, TRBD1. TRBV21-1 constitutes a pseudogene. This CDR3 region has 18 residues. The CDR3 sequence is CASSPRQGAGKTNEKLFF. DNA for the CDR3: TGTGCCAGCAGCCCTCGACAGGGGGCGGGGAAGACTAATGAAAAACTGTTTTTT.

The V gene is TRBV5-1, the J gene TRBJ2-1; a possible D gene is TRBD1 (7 bases). The CDR3 is 16 amino acids. V shed 4 bases and J shed 5 bases, with 19 bases lying between them. Germline loops: CDR1 SGHRS, CDR2 YFSETQ. This chain's CDR3 is CASSPGGTVNNNEQFF. CDR3 bases: TGCGCCAGCAGCCCCGGAGGGACAGTGAACAACAATGAGCAGTTCTTC.

There are a few counts of this clonotype. The chain couples TRBV3-1 to TRBJ2-7, with a tentative D call TRBD2 (6 bases). V was pared by 3 bases and J by 3 bases, with 18 bases between. CDR3 size: 16 residues. Looked up from germline, CDR1 is LGHDT and CDR2 is YNNKEL (reference sequence). CDR3 amino acids: CASSQGLGVIDYEQYF. In DNA form, the CDR3 reads TGTGCCAGCAGCCAGGGACTTGGGGTTATCGACTACGAGCAGTACTTC.

By sample share, this clonotype is medium-sized. V usage is TRBV5-1 and J usage is TRBJ2-5; D not certain. The germline V gene encodes CDR1 SGHRS and CDR2 YFSETQ. This CDR3 spans 15 amino acids. The V end was cut by 0 bases, the J end by 1 base, with 10 bases between. CDR3 sequence reads: CASSLAGPPQETQYF. CDR3 bases: TGCGCCAGCAGCTTGGCAGGACCCCCCCAAGAGACCCAGTACTTC.

The V call is TRBV29-1, the J call TRBJ2-2; tentatively, D is TRBD1 (5 bases). Trimming took 8 bases from V and 6 from J, leaving 13 bases between them. The CDR3 is 12 residues long. Per the germline V gene, CDR1 is SQVTM and CDR2 is ANQGSEA. CDR3 nucleotide sequence: TGCAGCATAAGGACAAAGGCCGGGGAGCTGTTTTTT. Its protein product is CSIRTKAGELFF.

This clonotype ranks as medium-sized. The rearrangement joins TRBV5-1 to TRBJ2-2, with unresolved D. The CDR3 has 13 amino acids. Germline V gene data show CDR1 as SGHRS and CDR2 as YFSETQ. V lost 4 bases and J lost 6, with 10 bases in between. The CDR3, as DNA: TGCGCCAGCAGCCGCGGTGGTCCCGGGGAGCTGTTTTTT. Translated, it gives CASSRGGPGELFF. The full variable domain, completed using reference TRBV5-1 and TRBJ2-2, is KAGVTQTPRYLIKTRGQQVTLSCSPISGHRSVSWYQQTPGQGLQFLFEYFSETQRNKGNFPGRFSGRQFSNSRSEMNVSTLELGDSALYLCASSRGGPGELFFGEGSRLTVL.